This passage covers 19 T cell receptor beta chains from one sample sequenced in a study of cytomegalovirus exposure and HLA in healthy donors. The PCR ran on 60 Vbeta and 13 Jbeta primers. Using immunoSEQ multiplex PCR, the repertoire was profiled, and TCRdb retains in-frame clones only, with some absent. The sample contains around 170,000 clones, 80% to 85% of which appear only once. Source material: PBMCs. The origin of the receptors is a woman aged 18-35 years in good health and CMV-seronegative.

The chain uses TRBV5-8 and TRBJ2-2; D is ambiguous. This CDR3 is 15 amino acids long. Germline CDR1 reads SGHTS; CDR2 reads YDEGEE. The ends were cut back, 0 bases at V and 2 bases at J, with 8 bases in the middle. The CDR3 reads CASSLGQVNTGELFF. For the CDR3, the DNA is TGTGCCAGCAGCTTGGGTCAGGTTAACACCGGGGAGCTGTTTTTT.

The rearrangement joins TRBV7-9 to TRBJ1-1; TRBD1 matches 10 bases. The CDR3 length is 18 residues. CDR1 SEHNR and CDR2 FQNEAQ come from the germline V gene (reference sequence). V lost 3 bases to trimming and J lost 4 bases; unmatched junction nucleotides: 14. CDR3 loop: CASSLGTGVKFGTTEAFF. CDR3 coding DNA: TGTGCCAGCAGCTTGGGGACAGGGGTAAAATTCGGGACCACTGAAGCTTTCTTT. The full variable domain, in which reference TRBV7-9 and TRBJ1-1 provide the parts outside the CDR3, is DTGVSQNPRHKITKRGQNVTFRCDPISEHNRLYWYRQTLGQGPEFLTYFQNEAQLEKSRLLSDRFSAERPKGSFSTLEIQRTEQGDSAMYLCASSLGTGVKFGTTEAFFGQGTRLTVV.

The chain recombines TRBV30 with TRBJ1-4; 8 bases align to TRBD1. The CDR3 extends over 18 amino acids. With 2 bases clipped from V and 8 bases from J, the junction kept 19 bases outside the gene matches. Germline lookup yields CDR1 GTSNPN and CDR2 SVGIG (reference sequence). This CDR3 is CAWSRSRQGPRSAEKLFF. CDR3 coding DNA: TGTGCCTGGAGTCGCTCAAGACAGGGGCCGCGAAGTGCAGAAAAACTGTTTTTT.

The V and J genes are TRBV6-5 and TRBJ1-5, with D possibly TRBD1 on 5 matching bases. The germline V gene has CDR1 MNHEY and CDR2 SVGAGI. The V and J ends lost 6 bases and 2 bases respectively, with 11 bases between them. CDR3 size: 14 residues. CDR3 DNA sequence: TGTGCCAGCAGCAAAACCAGGGGCAATCAGCCCCAGCATTTT. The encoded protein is CASSKTRGNQPQHF.

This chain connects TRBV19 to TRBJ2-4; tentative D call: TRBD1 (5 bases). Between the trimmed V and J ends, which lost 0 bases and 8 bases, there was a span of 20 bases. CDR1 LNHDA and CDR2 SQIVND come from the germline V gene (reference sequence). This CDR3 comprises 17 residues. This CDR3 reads CASSIDQGRAGFDIQYF. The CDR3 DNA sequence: TGTGCCAGTAGTATAGATCAAGGCAGGGCCGGGTTCGACATTCAGTACTTC. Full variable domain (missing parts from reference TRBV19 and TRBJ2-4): DGGITQSPKYLFRKEGQNVTLSCEQNLNHDAMYWYRQDPGQGLRLIYYSQIVNDFQKGDIAEGYSVSREKKESFPLTVTSAQKNPTAFYLCASSIDQGRAGFDIQYFGAGTRLSVL.

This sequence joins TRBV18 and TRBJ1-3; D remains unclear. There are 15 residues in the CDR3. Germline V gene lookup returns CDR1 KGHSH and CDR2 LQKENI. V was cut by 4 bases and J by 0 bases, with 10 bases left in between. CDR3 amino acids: CASSRRQSSGNTIYF. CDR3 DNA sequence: TGTGCCAGCTCACGGAGGCAGTCCTCTGGAAACACCATATATTTT.

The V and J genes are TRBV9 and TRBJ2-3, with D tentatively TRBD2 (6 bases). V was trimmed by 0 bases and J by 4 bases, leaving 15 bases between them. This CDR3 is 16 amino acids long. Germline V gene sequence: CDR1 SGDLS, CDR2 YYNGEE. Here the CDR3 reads CASSVELAPGPDTQYF. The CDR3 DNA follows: TGTGCCAGCAGCGTAGAACTAGCCCCAGGTCCAGATACGCAGTATTTT.

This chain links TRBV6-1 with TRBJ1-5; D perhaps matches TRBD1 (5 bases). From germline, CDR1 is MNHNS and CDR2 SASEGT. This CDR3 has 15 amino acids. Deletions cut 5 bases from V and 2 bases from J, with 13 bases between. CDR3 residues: CASSRQTNRNQPQHF. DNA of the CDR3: TGTGCCAGCAGTAGACAGACAAATCGCAATCAGCCCCAGCATTTT.

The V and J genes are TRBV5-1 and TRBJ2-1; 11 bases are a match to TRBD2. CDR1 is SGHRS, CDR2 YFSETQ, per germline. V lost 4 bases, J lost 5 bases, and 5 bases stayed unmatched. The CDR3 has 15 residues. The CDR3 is CASSLTSGGNNEQFF. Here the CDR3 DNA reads TGCGCCAGCAGCCTAACTAGCGGGGGAAACAATGAGCAGTTCTTC.

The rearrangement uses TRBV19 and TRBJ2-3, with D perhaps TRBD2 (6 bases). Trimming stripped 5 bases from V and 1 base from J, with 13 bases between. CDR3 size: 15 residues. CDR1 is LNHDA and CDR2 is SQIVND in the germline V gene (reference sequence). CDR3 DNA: TGTGCCAGTAGTGCCAGGCCGGGGGGCACAGATACGCAGTATTTT. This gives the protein CASSARPGGTDTQYF. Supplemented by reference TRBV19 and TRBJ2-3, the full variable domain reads DGGITQSPKYLFRKEGQNVTLSCEQNLNHDAMYWYRQDPGQGLRLIYYSQIVNDFQKGDIAEGYSVSREKKESFPLTVTSAQKNPTAFYLCASSARPGGTDTQYFGPGTRLTVL.

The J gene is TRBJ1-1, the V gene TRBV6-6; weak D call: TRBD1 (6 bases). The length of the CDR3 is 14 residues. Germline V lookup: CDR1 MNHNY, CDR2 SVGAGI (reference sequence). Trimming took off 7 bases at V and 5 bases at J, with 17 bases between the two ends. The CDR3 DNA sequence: TGTGCCAGCACCAGACAGGCCTCGGGGACTGAAGCTTTCTTT. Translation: CASTRQASGTEAFF.

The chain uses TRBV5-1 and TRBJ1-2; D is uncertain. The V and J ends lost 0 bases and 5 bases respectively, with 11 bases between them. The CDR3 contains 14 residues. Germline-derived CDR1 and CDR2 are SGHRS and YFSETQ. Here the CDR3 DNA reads TGCGCCAGCAGCTTGGTTCCAGACTCGTATGGCTACACCTTC. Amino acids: CASSLVPDSYGYTF.

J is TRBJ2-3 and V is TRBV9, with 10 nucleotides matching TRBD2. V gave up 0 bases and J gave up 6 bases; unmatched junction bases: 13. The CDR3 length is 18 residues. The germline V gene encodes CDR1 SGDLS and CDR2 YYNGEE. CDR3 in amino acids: CASSVESSLIAGGDTQYF. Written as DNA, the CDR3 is TGTGCCAGCAGCGTAGAGTCGTCGTTAATAGCGGGGGGTGATACGCAGTATTTT.

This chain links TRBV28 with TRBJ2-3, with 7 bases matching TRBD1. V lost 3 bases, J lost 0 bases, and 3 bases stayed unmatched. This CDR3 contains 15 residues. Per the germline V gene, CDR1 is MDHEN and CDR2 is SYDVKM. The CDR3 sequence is CASSFIQGSTDTQYF. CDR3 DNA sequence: TGTGCCAGCAGTTTTATACAGGGGAGCACAGATACGCAGTATTTT.

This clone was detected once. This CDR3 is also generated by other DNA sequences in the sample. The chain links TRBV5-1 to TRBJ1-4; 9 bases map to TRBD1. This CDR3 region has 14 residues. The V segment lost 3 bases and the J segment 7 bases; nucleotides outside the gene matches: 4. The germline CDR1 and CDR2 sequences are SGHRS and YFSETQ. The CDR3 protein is CASSSGQGFEKLFF. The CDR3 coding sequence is TGCGCCAGCAGCTCGGGACAGGGTTTTGAAAAACTGTTTTTT.

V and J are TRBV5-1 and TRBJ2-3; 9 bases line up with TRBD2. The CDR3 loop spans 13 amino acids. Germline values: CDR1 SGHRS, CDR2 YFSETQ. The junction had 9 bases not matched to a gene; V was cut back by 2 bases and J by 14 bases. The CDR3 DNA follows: TGCGCCAGCAGCTTAGGAAGCGGGGGGTCTCTGTATTTT. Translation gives CASSLGSGGSLYF.

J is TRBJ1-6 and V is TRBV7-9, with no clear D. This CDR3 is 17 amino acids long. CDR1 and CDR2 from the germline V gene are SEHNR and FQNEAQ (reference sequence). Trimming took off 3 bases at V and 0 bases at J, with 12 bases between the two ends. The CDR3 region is CASSFQAVGSYNSPLHF. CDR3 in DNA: TGTGCCAGCAGCTTTCAAGCGGTCGGCTCCTATAATTCACCCCTCCACTTT.

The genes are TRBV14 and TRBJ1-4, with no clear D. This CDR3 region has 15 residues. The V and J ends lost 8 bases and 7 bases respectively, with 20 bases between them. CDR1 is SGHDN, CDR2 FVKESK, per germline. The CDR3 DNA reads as TGTGCCAGCTCTTTGGTCCGAAGTGGAGTTGAAAAACTGTTTTTT. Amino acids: CASSLVRSGVEKLFF. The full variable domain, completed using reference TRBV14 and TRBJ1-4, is EAGVTQFPSHSVIEKGQTVTLRCDPISGHDNLYWYRRVMGKEIKFLLHFVKESKQDESGMPNNRFLAERTGGTYSTLKVQPAELEDSGVYFCASSLVRSGVEKLFFGSGTQLSVL.

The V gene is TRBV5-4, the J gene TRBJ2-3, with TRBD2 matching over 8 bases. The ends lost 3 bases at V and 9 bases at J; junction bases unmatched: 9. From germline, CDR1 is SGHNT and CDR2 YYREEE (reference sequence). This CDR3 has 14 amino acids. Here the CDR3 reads CASSSGTGGATQYF. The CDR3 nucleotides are TGTGCCAGCAGCTCGGGCACGGGGGGGGCCACGCAGTATTTT.